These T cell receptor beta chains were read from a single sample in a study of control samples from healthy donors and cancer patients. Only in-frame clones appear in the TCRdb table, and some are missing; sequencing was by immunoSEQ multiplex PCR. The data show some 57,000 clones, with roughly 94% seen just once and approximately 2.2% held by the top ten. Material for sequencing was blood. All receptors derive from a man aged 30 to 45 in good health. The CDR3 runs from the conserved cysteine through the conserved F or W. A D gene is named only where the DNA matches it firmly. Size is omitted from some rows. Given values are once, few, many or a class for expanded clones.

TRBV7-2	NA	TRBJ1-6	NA	CASSPGKGSNSPLHF	TGTGCCAGCAGCCCGGGAAAGGGTTCGAATTCACCCCTCCACTTT
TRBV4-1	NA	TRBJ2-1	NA	CASSQGRAIEQFF	TGCGCCAGCAGCCAAGGGAGGGCTATTGAGCAGTTCTTC
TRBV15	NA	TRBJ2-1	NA	CATSLHSSYNEQFF	TGTGCCACCAGCTTACATAGCTCCTACAATGAGCAGTTCTTC
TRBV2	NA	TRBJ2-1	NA	CASSALNEQFF	TGTGCCAGCAGTGCCCTTAATGAGCAGTTCTTC
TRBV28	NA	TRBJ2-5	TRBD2	CASSFSGVVETQYF	TGTGCCAGCAGTTTTAGCGGGGTGGTGGAGACCCAGTACTTC
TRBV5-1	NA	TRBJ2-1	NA	CASSLGPPYNEQFF	TGCGCCAGCAGCCTGGGACCCCCTTACAATGAGCAGTTCTTC
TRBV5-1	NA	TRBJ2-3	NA	CASSLDSPTDTQYF	TGCGCCAGCAGCTTGGACAGCCCCACAGATACGCAGTATTTT
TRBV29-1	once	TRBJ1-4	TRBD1	CSVEDRGQRANEKLFF	TGCAGCGTTGAGGACAGGGGGCAGCGGGCTAATGAAAAACTGTTTTTT
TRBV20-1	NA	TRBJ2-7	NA	CSATSHDEQYF	TGCAGTGCTACATCCCATGACGAGCAGTACTTC
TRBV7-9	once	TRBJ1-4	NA	CASSSGRNNEKLFF	TGTGCCAGCAGCTCAGGACGGAATAATGAAAAACTGTTTTTT